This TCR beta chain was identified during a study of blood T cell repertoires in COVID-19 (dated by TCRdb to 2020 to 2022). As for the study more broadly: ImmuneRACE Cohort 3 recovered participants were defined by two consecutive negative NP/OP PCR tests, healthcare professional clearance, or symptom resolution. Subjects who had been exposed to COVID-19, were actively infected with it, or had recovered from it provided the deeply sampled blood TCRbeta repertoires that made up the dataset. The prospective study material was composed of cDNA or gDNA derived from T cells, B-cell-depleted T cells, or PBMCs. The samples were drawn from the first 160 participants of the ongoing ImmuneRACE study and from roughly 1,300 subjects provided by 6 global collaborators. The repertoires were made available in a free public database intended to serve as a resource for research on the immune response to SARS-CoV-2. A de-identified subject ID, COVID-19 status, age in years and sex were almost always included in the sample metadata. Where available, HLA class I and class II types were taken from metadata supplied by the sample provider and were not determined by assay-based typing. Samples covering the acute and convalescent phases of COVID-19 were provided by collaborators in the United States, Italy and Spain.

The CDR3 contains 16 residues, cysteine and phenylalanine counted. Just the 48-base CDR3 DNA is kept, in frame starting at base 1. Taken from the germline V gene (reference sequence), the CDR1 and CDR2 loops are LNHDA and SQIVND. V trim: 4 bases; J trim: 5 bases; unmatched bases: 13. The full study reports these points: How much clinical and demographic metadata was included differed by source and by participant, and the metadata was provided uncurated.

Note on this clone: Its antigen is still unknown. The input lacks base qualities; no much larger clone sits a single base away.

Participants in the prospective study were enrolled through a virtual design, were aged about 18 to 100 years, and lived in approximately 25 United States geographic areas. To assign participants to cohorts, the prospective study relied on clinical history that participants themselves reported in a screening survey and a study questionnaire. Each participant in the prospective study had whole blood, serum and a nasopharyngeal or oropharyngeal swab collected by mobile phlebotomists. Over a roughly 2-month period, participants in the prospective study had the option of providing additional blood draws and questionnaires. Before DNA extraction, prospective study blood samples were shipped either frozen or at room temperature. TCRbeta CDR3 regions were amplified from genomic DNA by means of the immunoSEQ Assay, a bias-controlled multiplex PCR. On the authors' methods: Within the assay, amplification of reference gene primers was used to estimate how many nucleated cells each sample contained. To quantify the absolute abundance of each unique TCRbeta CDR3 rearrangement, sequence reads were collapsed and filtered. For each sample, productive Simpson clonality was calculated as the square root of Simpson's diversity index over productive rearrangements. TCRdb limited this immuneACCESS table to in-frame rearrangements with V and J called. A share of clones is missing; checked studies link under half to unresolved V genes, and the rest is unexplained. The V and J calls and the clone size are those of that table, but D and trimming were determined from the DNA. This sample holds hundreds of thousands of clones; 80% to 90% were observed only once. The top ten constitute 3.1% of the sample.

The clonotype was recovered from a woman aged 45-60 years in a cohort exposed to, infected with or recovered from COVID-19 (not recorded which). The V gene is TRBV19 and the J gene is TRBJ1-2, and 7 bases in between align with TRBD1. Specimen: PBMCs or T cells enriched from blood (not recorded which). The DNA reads TGTGCCAGTAGTACCTCTACGACAGGGAGGTTTTATGGCTACACCTTC. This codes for CASSTSTTGRFYGYTF.